Described below is a single T cell receptor (beta chain) sequence and its context. With V trimmed by 6 bases and J by 0 bases, 3 bases remained unmatched. This CDR3 spans 14 amino acids. Looked up from germline, CDR1 is LGHDT and CDR2 is YNNKEL (reference sequence). The data derive from a study of blood T cell repertoires in COVID-19. Study information: The samples span acute and convalescent COVID-19 from the United States, Italy and Spain. From T cells, B-cell-depleted T cells, or PBMCs came the material, which was cDNA or gDNA.

Authors' methods: From reference gene primer amplification, estimates of nucleated cell counts were derived. TCRdb's copy holds only in-frame clones and misses some; the assay was immunoSEQ multiplex PCR. D and trimming were read from the DNA, whereas the V and J calls and clone size are those reported in that table. In the table there are roughly 120,000 clones, 84% of which are singletons. The genes are TRBV3-1 (or the pseudogene TRBV3-2) and TRBJ2-7; TRBD1 matches 9 bases. Sequenced material: peripheral blood. This receptor was taken from a woman aged 80 or older with active or convalescent COVID-19. The CDR3 nucleotides are TGTGCCAGCAGAGAACAGGGGGCCTCCTACGAGCAGTACTTC. Translation: CASREQGASYEQYF.